These 7 T cell receptor beta chains came from one sample sequenced in a study of early T cells in non-severe SARS-CoV-2 infection (dated by TCRdb to 2020 to 2022). Library preparation was by 5' RACE. The data were produced on a NextSeq 500. TCRdb passed the public sequencing reads through fastp at Q25 and MiXCR, retaining productive beta sequences. Every distinct CDR3 protein forms one entry, paired with its most common genes and DNA. In this sample the table shows roughly 28,000 distinct CDR3 sequences, 4% to 5.5% of which occur a single time. The ten largest make up around 4.4% of the sample. The sequencing input was whole blood. The receptors were gathered from an adult who was a healthcare worker with PCR-confirmed SARS-CoV-2 infection or an uninfected control (not recorded which).

This clonotype has ten or more counts. The chain is built from TRBV10-3 and TRBJ1-2; D is uncertain. V lost 5 bases and J 4 bases, leaving 11 bases between the germline ends. Germline values: CDR1 ENHRY, CDR2 SYGVKD. The CDR3 is 13 residues long. The CDR3 reads CAISPDGRYGYTF. The CDR3 DNA reads as TGTGCCATCAGTCCCGACGGACGCTATGGCTACACCTTC.

This clonotype occurred many times. V usage is TRBV4-1 and J usage is TRBJ2-1, with D unresolved. The V gene lost 2 bases and the J gene lost 2 bases, with 13 bases spanning the gap. The CDR3 consists of 16 residues. Germline V gene lookup returns CDR1 MGHRA and CDR2 YSYEKL. The CDR3: CASSQHLGPAYNEQFF. CDR3 coding DNA: TGCGCCAGCAGCCAACATCTCGGACCAGCCTACAATGAGCAGTTCTTC.

This chain joins TRBV11-3 and TRBJ2-5, with TRBD1 as a possible D gene (6 bases). There are 16 residues in the CDR3. The germline V gene encodes CDR1 SGHNT and CDR2 YENEEA. The V gene lost 1 base and the J gene lost 2 bases, with 14 bases spanning the gap. The CDR3 spells CASSLVTGQSQETQYF. The CDR3 DNA sequence: TGTGCCAGCAGCTTAGTTACAGGACAGTCGCAAGAGACCCAGTACTTC.

This clonotype was counted ten times or more. The chain is built from TRBV6-5 and TRBJ1-1; D is unresolved. Germline V gives CDR1 MNHEY, CDR2 SVGAGI. CDR3 length equals 12 residues. Trimming took off 6 bases at V and 5 bases at J, with 10 bases between the two ends. CDR3 DNA: TGTGCCAGCAGCCGCCTGGGGACTGAAGCTTTCTTT. This encodes CASSRLGTEAFF.

This clonotype was counted only a few times. J is TRBJ2-2 and V is TRBV27; D is unclear. Deletions cut 3 bases from V and 0 bases from J, with 8 bases between. Germline assignment: CDR1 MNHEY and CDR2 SMNVEV (reference sequence). This CDR3 has 15 residues. CDR3 DNA sequence: TGTGCCAGCAGTTTCGGCCAAGCGAACACCGGGGAGCTGTTTTTT. Its protein is CASSFGQANTGELFF.

The CDR3 is CASSLGTGENEQFF. DNA for the CDR3: TGCGCCAGCAGCCTTGGGACAGGGGAAAATGAGCAGTTCTTC. The chain has TRBV4-1 and TRBJ2-1, with 10 nucleotides matching TRBD1. J gave up 7 bases and V 4 bases, and 4 bases lay outside the gene matches. Per germline, CDR1 MGHRA and CDR2 YSYEKL. This CDR3 has 14 residues.

This chain connects TRBV11-1 to TRBJ2-7; D is unresolved. V lost 1 base to trimming and J lost 0 bases, with 7 bases between them. Germline-derived CDR1 and CDR2 are SGHAT and FQDESV (reference sequence). The CDR3 is 14 amino acids. CDR3 nucleotide sequence: TGTGCCAGCAGCTTAGGTACGGCCTCCTACGAGCAGTACTTC. Its protein product is CASSLGTASYEQYF.